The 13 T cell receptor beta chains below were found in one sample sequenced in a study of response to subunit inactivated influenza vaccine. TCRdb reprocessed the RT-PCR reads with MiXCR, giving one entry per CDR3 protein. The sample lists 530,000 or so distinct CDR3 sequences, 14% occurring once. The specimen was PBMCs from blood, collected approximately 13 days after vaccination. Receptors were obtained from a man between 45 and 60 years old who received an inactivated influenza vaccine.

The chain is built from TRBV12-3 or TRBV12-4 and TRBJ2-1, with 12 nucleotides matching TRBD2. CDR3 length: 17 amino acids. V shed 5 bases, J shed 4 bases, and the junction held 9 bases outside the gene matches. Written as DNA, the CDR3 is TGTGCCAGCAGTCCCCGGCCCCTAGCGGGGGGGTACAATGAGCAGTTCTTC. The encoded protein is CASSPRPLAGGYNEQFF.

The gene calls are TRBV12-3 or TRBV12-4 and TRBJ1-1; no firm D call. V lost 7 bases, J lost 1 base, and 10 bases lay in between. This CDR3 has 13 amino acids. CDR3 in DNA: TGTGCCAGCATAAAGCTGGGGAACACTGAAGCTTTCTTT. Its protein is CASIKLGNTEAFF.

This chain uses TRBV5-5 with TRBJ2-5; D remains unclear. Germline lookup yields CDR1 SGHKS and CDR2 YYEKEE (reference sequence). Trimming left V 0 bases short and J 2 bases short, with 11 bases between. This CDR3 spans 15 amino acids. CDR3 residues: CASSLDGREQETQYF. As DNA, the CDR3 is TGTGCCAGCAGCTTGGACGGCAGAGAACAAGAGACCCAGTACTTC.

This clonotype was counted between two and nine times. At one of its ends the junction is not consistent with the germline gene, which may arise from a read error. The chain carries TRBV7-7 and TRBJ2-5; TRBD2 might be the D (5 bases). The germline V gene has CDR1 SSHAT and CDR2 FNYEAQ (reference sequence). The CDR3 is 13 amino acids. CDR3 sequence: CASSLFAGETQYF. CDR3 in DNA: TGTGCTAGCAGCCTCTTCGCGGGAGAGACCCAGTACTTC. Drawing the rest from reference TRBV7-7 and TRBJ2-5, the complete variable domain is GAGVSQSPRYKVTKRGQDVTLRCDPISSHATLYWYQQALGQGPEFLTYFNYEAQPDKSGLPSDRFSAERPEGSISTLTIQRTEQRDSAMYRCASSLFAGETQYFGPGTRLLVL.

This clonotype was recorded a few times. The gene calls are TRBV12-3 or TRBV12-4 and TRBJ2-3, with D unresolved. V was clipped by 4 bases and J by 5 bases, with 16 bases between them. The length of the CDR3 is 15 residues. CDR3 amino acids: CASSSYMLLGDTQYF. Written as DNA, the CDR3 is TGTGCCAGCAGTTCCTACATGCTGCTGGGAGATACGCAGTATTTT.

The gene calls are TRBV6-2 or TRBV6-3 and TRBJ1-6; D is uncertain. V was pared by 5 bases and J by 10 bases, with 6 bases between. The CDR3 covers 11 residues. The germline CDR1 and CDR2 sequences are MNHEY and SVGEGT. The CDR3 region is CASSGLSPLHF. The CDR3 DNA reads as TGTGCCAGCAGTGGATTGTCACCCCTCCACTTT.

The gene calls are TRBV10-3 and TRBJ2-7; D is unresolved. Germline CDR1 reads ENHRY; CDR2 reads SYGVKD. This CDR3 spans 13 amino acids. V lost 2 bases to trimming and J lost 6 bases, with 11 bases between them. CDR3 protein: CAISERNPGEQYF. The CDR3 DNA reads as TGTGCCATCAGTGAGAGAAACCCGGGCGAGCAGTACTTC.

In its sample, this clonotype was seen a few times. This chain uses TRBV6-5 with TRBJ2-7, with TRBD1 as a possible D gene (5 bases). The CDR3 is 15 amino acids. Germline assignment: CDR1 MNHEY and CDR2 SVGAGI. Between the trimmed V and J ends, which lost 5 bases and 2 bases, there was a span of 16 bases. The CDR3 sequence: CASSNRQQGAYEQYF. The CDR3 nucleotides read TGTGCCAGCAGTAACAGACAGCAAGGGGCCTACGAGCAGTACTTC.

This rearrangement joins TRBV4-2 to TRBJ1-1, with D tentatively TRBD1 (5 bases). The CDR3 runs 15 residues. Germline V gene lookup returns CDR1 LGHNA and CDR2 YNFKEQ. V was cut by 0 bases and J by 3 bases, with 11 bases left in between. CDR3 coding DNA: TGTGCCAGCAGCCAAGACCTCAAGGGGTACACTGAAGCTTTCTTT. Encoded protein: CASSQDLKGYTEAFF.

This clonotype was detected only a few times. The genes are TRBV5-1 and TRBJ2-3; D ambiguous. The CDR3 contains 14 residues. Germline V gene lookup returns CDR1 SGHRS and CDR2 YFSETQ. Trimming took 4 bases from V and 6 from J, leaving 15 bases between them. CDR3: CASSPIEGMDTQYF. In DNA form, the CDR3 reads TGCGCCAGCAGCCCGATCGAAGGGATGGATACGCAGTATTTT.

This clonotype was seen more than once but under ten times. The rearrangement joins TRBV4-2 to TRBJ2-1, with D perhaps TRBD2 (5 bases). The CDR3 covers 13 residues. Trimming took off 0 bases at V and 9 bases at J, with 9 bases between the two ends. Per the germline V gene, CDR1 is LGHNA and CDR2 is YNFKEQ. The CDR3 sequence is CASSQERSGEQFF. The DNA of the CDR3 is TGTGCCAGCAGCCAAGAGAGGAGCGGTGAGCAGTTCTTC.

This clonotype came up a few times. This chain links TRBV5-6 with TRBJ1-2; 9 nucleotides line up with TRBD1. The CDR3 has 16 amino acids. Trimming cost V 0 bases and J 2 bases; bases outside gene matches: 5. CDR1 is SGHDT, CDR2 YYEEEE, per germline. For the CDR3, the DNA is TGTGCCAGCAGCTTGGGCGGGACAGGGACCAACTATGGCTACACCTTC. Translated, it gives CASSLGGTGTNYGYTF.

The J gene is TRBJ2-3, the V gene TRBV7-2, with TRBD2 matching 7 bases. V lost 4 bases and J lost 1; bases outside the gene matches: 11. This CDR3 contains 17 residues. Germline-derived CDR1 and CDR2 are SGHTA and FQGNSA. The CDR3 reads CASSSGLGREGTDTQYF. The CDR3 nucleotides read TGTGCCAGCAGCTCCGGACTAGGGAGGGAGGGCACAGATACGCAGTATTTT.